This TCR beta chain derives from a study of cytotoxic CD8 clonotypes in ibrutinib-treated CLL. Study-level background: Mean yields were about 260,000 productive templates and some 90,000 productive rearrangements per sample.

Germline loops: CDR1 SGHRS, CDR2 YFSETQ. CDR3 length equals 17 residues. With V trimmed by 0 bases and J by 0 bases, 7 bases remained unmatched. Clones were sequenced by immunoSEQ multiplex PCR, and TCRdb holds only the in-frame ones, with some missing. This table holds tens of thousands of clones, 68% found once. The sequence was collected from a human donor with chronic lymphocytic leukemia. The material sequenced was PBMCs, taken after 24 months of ibrutinib treatment. The V call is TRBV5-1, the J call TRBJ1-2; 8 nucleotides line up with TRBD1. The DNA of the CDR3 is TGCGCCAGCAGCTTGGGTGGGACAGGAGTAACTAACTATGGCTACACCTTC. Its translation: CASSLGGTGVTNYGYTF.